This TCR beta chain was captured by sequencing in a study of early T cells in non-severe SARS-CoV-2 infection. Each cDNA molecule carried a unique molecular identifier. Via MiXCR, TCRdb re-called the 5' RACE reads, giving one row per CDR3 protein. The sample consists of about 68,000 distinct CDR3 sequences, over 9% of them appearing once. The CDR3 spans 14 residues. Trimming pared 5 bases from V and 3 bases from J, leaving 14 bases between. Germline CDR1 and CDR2: SGHTA and FQGNSA. This clonotype was counted ten times or more. The TCR originated in an adult who was a healthcare worker with PCR-confirmed SARS-CoV-2 infection or an uninfected control (not recorded which). This chain uses TRBV7-2 with TRBJ2-7, with TRBD2 as a possible D gene (6 bases). The specimen sequenced was whole blood. CDR3 nucleotides: TGTGCCAGCAGCGTCGGGGGTGATTACTACGAGCAGTACTTC. This codes for CASSVGGDYYEQYF.